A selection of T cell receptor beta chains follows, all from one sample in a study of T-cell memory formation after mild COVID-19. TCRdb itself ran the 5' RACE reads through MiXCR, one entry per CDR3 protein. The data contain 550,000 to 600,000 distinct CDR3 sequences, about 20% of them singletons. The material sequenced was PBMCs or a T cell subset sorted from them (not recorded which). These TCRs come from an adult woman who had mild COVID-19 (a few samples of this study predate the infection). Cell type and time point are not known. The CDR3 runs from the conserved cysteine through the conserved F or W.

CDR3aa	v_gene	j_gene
CASSQLTGTGNTIYF	TRBV4-1	TRBJ1-3
CASSLRAGVNEQFF	TRBV5-1	TRBJ2-1
CASRPGTYEKLFF	TRBV27	TRBJ1-4
CASSLGGWTGGASTDTQYF	TRBV7-9	TRBJ2-3
CAISVERGGSREQYF	TRBV10-3	TRBJ2-7
CASTRTLREPDTQYF	TRBV3-1	TRBJ2-3
CATLAGGGYEQYF	TRBV10-3	TRBJ2-7
CSVVVYEQFF	TRBV29-1	TRBJ2-1
CASSLVQGGPGELFF	TRBV11-2	TRBJ2-2
CASSLLDRGQSGGYTF	TRBV18	TRBJ1-2
CASSLLDRLNTGELFF	TRBV27	TRBJ2-2
CATSASRGGDYNEQFF	TRBV24-1	TRBJ2-1
CASSNRGLPLPPKYF	TRBV21-1	TRBJ2-4
CATAGTSGSYEQYF	TRBV30	TRBJ2-7
CSATLAGGRPDTQYF	TRBV20-1	TRBJ2-3
CASTPGHSQETQYF	TRBV5-6	TRBJ2-5
CASRIGTDNQPQHF	TRBV12-3/TRBV12-4	TRBJ1-5
CASTKQPSGYEQYF	TRBV7-2	TRBJ2-7
CASSLTGLVFYEQYF	TRBV7-8	TRBJ2-7
CASRPGLAVSSYNEQFF	TRBV12-3/TRBV12-4	TRBJ2-1
CASSQGNGPVTEAFF	TRBV4-2	TRBJ1-1
CSARGWLEETDTQYF	TRBV20-1	TRBJ2-3
CSARGVQGRGGYTF	TRBV20-1	TRBJ1-2
CASGLVTDTQYF	TRBV12-5	TRBJ2-3
CASRAGGSYNEQFF	TRBV6-6	TRBJ2-1
CASSSPGPSGVHRTQYF	TRBV7-9	TRBJ2-5
CASSPPGGFSDTQYF	TRBV11-2	TRBJ2-3
CATQPEAVPYEQYF	TRBV2	TRBJ2-7
CASSIRHLNPGELFF	TRBV19	TRBJ2-2
CASSLGQRDPDTQYF	TRBV5-1	TRBJ2-3
CASSRRLQTGELFF	TRBV6-2/TRBV6-3	TRBJ2-2
CASSRGRTELSTDTQYF	TRBV11-1	TRBJ2-3
CASSLVNTNYGYTF	TRBV7-9	TRBJ1-2
CASSEQGRREKLFF	TRBV7-9	TRBJ1-4
CATSRGWSLGGNQPQHF	TRBV15	TRBJ1-5
CASSLAWSSGGDYEQYF	TRBV5-6	TRBJ2-7
CASSLGSSAGTVETQYF	TRBV19	TRBJ2-5
CSAGRSNTGELFF	TRBV20-1	TRBJ2-2
CASSLNSPLHF	TRBV7-9	TRBJ1-6
CAWINTGHSYEQYF	TRBV30	TRBJ2-7
CASSSASLAGVQSPTYEQYF	TRBV27	TRBJ2-7
CASSQDTRQGMNTEAFF	TRBV3-1	TRBJ1-1
CASRKDRTGNNEQFF	TRBV6-5	TRBJ2-1
CASSYMGGAGGQPQHF	TRBV18	TRBJ1-5
CSARDEWEETGIFGELFF	TRBV20-1	TRBJ2-2
CSTTSGRSYNEQFF	TRBV20-1	TRBJ2-1